Listed here is a single T cell receptor (beta chain). Its antigen is not known. Reverse transcribing all isolated RNA meant expressed TCRB transcripts were sequenced. Clones were read by immunoSEQ multiplex PCR, and TCRdb kept only the in-frame ones, dropping some. The data hold some 16,000 clones, with roughly three quarters observed a single time. This entry belongs to a study of beta chain features in type 1 diabetes. Whole-study findings and limits: The study found moderately but significantly shorter TCRB CDR3s in all four CD4+ subsets of Type 1 diabetes patients.

The ends were cut back, 5 bases at V and 3 bases at J, with 11 bases in the middle. From germline, CDR1 is SGHRS and CDR2 YFSETQ. CDR3 length: 13 residues. Specimen: stem cell memory CD4+ T cells from blood. V gene TRBV5-1 combines with J gene TRBJ1-2; no firm D call. The sequence came from a woman between 18 and 29 years old with type 1 diabetes. The CDR3 DNA sequence: TGCGCCAGCAGGAGGGATTCCGACTATGGCTACACCTTC. It specifies CASRRDSDYGYTF.